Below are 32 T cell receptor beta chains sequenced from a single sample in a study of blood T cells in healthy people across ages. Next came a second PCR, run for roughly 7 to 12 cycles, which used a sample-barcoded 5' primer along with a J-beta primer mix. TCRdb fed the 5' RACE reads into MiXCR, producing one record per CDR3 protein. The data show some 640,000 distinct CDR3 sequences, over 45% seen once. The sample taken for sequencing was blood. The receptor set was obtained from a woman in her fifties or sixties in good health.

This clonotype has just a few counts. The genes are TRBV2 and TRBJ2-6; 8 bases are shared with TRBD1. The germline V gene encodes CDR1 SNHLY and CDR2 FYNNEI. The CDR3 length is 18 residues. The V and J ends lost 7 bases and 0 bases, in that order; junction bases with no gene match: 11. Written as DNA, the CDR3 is TGTGCCAGCACCATAACCGGACAGGGCGTCTCTGGGGCCAACGTCCTGACTTTC. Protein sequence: CASTITGQGVSGANVLTF.

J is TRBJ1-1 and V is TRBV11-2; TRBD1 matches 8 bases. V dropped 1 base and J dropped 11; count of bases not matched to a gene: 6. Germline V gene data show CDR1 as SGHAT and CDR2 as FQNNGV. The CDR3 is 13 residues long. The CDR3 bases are TGTGCCAGCAGCTTAGTGACAGGGGACGGGGCTTTCTTT. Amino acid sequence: CASSLVTGDGAFF.

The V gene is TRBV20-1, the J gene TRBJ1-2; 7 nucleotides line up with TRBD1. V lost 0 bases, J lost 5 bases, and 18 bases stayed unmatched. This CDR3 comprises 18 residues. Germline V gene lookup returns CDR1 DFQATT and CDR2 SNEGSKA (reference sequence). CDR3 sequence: CSARDYSRVAQGRYGYTF. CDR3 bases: TGCAGTGCTAGAGATTATTCGAGGGTGGCACAGGGGAGATATGGCTACACCTTC.

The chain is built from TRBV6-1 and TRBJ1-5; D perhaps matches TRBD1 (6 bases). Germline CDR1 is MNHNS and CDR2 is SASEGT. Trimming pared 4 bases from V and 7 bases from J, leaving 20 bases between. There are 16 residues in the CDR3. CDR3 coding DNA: TGTGCCAGCAGTGCGGGACAACCAACCGCCGGGCAGCCCCAGCATTTT. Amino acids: CASSAGQPTAGQPQHF.

CDR3 loop: CASSPLGDRGWSEQYF. The CDR3 DNA is TGTGCCAGCTCTCCCCTAGGGGACAGGGGATGGTCTGAGCAGTACTTC. The gene calls are TRBV13 and TRBJ2-7, with 10 positions matching TRBD1. The trim removed 8 bases at V and 7 bases at J, leaving 17 bases unmatched. CDR1 is PRHDT, CDR2 FYEKMQ, per germline (reference sequence). This CDR3 is built from 16 residues. Full variable domain (outside the CDR3, taken from reference TRBV13 and TRBJ2-7): AAGVIQSPRHLIKEKRETATLKCYPIPRHDTVYWYQQGPGQDPQFLISFYEKMQSDKGSIPDRFSAQQFSDYHSELNMSSLELGDSALYFCASSPLGDRGWSEQYFGPGTRLTVT.

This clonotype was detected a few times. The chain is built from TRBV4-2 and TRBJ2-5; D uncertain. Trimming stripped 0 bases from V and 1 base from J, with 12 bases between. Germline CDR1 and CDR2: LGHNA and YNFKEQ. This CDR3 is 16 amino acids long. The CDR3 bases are TGTGCCAGCAGCCAAGAGGGGTCCGGAGCCCAAGAGACCCAGTACTTC. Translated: CASSQEGSGAQETQYF.

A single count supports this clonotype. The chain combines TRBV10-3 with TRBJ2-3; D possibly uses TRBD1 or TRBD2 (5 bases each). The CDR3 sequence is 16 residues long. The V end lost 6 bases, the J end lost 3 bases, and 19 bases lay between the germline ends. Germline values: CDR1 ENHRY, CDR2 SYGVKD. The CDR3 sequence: CAIRLGTGMRTDTQYF. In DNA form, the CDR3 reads TGTGCCATCAGGCTGGGGACCGGGATGAGGACAGATACGCAGTATTTT.

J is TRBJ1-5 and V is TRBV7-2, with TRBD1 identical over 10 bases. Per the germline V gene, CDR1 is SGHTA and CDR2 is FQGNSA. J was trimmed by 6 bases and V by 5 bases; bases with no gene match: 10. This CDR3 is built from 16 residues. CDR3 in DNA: TGTGCCAGCAGCCTCTCCGGGACAGGGGTAAGTCAGCCCCAGCATTTT. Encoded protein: CASSLSGTGVSQPQHF.

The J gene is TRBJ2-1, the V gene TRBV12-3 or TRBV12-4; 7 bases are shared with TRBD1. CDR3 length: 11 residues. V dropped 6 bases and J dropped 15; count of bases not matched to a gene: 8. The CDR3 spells CASSLTGSPFF. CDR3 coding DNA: TGTGCCAGCAGCCTGACAGGGTCTCCGTTCTTC.

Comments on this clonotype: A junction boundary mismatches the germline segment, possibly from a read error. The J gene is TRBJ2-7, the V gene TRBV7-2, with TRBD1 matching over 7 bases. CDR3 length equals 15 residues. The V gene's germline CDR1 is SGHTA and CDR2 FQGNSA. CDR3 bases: TGTGTCAGCAGCCCCCAGGGACAGAGCTCCTACGAGCAGTACTTC. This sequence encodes CVSSPQGQSSYEQYF.

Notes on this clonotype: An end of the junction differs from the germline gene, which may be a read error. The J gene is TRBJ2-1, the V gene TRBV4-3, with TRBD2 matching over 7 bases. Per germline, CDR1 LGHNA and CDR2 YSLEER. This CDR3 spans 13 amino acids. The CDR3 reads CAGSQDGGTNQFF. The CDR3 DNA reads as TGCGCCGGCAGCCAAGACGGTGGGACTAATCAGTTCTTC.

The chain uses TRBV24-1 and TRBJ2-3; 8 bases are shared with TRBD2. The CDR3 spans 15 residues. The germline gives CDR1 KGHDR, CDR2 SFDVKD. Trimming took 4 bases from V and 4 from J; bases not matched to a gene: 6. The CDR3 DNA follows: TGTGCCACCAGTGACCAGCGGGGGACCCCAGATACGCAGTATTTT. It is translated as CATSDQRGTPDTQYF.

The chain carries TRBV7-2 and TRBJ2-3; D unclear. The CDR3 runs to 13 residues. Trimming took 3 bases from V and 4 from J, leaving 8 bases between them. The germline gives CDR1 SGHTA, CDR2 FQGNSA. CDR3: CASSFGPADTQYF. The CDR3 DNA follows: TGTGCCAGCAGCTTTGGCCCGGCAGATACGCAGTATTTT. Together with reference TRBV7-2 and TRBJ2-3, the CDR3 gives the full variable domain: GAGVSQSPSNKVTEKGKDVELRCDPISGHTALYWYRQSLGQGLEFLIYFQGNSAPDKSGLPSDRFSAERTGGSVSTLTIQRTQQEDSAVYLCASSFGPADTQYFGPGTRLTVL.

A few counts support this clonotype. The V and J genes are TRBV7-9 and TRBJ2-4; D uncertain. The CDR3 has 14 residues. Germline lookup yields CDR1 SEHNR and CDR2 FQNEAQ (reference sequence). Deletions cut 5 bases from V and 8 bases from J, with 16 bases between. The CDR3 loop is CASSAPGSPDIQYF. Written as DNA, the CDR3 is TGTGCCAGCAGCGCTCCGGGTTCCCCAGACATTCAGTACTTC.

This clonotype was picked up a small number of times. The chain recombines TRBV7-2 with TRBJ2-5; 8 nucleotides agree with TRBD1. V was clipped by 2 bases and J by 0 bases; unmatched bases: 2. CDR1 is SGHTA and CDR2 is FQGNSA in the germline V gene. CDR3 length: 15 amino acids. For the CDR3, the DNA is TGTGCCAGCAGCTTACGACAGGGGTACCAAGAGACCCAGTACTTC. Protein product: CASSLRQGYQETQYF.

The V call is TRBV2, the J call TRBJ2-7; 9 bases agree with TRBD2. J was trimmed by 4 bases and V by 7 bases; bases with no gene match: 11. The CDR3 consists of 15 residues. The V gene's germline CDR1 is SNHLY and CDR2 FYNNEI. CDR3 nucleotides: TGTGCCAGCATCCCATCGACTAGCGGACATTACGAGCAGTACTTC. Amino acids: CASIPSTSGHYEQYF.

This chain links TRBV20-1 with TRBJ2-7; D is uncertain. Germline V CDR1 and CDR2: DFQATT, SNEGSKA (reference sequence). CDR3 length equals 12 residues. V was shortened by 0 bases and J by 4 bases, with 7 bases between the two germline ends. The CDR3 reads CSARDPTYEQYF. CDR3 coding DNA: TGCAGTGCTAGAGATCCCACTTACGAGCAGTACTTC.

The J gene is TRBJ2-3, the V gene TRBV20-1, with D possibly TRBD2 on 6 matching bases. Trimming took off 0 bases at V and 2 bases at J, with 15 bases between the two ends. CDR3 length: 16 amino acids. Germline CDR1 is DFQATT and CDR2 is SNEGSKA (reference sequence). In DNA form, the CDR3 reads TGCAGTGCTAGAGATCCGTTGGAGGGTGACACAGATACGCAGTATTTT. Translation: CSARDPLEGDTDTQYF.

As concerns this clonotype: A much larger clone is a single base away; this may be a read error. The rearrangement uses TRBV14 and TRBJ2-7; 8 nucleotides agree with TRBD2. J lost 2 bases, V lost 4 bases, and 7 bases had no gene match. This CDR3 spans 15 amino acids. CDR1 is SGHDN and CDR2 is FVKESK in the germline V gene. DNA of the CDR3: TGTGCCAGCAGCCGATGCGGGAGGACCCCCTACGAGCAGTACTTC. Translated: CASSRCGRTPYEQYF.

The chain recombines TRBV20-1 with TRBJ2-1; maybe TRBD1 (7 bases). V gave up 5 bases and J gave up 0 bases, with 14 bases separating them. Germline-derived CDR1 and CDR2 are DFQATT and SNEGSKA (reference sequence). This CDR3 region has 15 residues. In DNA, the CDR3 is TGCAGTGCTTTGCGACAGGGAGGCTCCTACAATGAGCAGTTCTTC. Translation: CSALRQGGSYNEQFF.

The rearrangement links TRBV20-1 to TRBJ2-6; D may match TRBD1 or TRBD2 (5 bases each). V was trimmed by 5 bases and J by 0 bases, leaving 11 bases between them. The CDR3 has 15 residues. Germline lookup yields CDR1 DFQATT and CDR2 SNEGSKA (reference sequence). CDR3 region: CSAPAGTSGANVLTF. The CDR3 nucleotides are TGCAGTGCTCCCGCCGGGACCTCTGGGGCCAACGTCCTGACTTTC.

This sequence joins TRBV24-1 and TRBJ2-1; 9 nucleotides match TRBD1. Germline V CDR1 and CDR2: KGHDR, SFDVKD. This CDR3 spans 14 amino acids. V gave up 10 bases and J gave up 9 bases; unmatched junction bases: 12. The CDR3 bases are TGTGCCACAGCCGGGACAGGGAGTTGGGGTGAGCAGTTCTTC. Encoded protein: CATAGTGSWGEQFF.

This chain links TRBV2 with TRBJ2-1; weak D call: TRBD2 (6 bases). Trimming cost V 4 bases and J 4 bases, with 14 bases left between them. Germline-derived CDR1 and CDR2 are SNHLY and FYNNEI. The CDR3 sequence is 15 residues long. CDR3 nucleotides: TGTGCCAGCAGTGGGCAGCGGGTAGAGTACAATGAGCAGTTCTTC. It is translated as CASSGQRVEYNEQFF.

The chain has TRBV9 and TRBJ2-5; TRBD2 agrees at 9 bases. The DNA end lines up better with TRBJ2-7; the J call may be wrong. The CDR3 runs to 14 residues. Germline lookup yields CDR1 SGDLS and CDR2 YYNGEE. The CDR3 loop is CASSVLAGNYEQYF. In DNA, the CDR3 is TGTGCCAGCAGCGTACTAGCGGGAAACTACGAGCAGTACTTC.

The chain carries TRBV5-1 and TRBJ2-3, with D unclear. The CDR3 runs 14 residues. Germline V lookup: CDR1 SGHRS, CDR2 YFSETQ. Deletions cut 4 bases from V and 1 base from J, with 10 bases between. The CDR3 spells CASSPNKGTDTQYF. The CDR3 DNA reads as TGCGCCAGCAGCCCTAACAAAGGCACAGATACGCAGTATTTT.

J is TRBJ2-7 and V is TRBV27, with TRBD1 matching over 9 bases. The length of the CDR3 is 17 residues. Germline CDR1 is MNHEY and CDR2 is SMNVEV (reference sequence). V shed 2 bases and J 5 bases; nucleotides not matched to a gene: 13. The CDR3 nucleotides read TGTGCCAGCAGTTTAACTTTCGGGACAGGGTTCTTTGACGAGCAGTACTTC. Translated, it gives CASSLTFGTGFFDEQYF.

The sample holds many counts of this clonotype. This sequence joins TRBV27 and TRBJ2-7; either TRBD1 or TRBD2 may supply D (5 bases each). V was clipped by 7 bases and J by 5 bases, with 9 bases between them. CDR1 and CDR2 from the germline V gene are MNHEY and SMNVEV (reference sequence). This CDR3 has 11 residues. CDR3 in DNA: TGTGCCAGCATTTGGGGGAACGAGCAGTACTTC. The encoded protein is CASIWGNEQYF.

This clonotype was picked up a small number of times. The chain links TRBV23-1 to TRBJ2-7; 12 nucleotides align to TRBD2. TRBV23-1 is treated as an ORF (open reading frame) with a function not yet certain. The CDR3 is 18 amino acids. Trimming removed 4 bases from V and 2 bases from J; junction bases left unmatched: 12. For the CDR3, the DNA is TGCGCCAGCAGTCTACAACCCACTCGGACTAGCGGGACCTACGAGCAGTACTTC. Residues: CASSLQPTRTSGTYEQYF.

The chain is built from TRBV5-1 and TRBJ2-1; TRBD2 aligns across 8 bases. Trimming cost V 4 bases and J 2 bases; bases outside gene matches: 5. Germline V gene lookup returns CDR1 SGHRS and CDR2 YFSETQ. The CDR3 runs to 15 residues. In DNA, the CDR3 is TGCGCCAGCAGCGGGAGCGGGAGAGCCTACAATGAGCAGTTCTTC. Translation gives CASSGSGRAYNEQFF.

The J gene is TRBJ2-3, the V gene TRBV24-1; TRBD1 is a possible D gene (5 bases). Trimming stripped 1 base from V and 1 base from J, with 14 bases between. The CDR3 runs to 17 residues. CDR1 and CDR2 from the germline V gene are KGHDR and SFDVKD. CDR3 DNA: TGTGCCACCAGTGATTTCGGCAGGGCTGGGCGCACAGATACGCAGTATTTT. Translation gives CATSDFGRAGRTDTQYF.

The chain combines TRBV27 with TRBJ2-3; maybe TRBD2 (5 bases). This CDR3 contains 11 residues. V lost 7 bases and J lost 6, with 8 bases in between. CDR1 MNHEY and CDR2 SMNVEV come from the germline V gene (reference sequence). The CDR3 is CASTGGDTQYF. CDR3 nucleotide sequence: TGTGCCAGCACCGGCGGGGATACGCAGTATTTT.

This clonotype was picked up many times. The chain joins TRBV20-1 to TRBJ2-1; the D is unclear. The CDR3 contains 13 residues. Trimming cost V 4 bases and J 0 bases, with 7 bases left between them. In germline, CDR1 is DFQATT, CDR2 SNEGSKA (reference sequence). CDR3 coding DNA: TGCAGTGCTATTCGAGGCTCCTACAATGAGCAGTTCTTC. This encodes CSAIRGSYNEQFF.